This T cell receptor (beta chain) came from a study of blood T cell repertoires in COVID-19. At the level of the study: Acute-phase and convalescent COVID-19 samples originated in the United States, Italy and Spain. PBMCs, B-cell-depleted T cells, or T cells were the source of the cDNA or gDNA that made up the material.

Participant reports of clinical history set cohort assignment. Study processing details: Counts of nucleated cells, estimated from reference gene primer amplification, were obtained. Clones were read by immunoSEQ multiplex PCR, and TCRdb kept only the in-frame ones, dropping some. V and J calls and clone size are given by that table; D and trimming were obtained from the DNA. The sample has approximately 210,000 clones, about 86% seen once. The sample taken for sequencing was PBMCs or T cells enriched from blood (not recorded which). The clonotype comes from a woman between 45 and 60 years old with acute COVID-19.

The CDR3 is CAWLHEQYF. In nucleotides, the CDR3 is TGTGCCTGGCTCCACGAGCAGTACTTC. This rearrangement joins TRBV30 to TRBJ2-7; unclear D gene. The germline V gene has CDR1 GTSNPN and CDR2 SVGIG (reference sequence). The CDR3 is 9 amino acids. Trimming pared 5 bases from V and 5 bases from J, leaving 4 bases between.